The clone carrying this T cell receptor beta chain was picked up a small number of times. Profiling relied on immunoSEQ multiplex PCR, and the TCRdb table lists in-frame clones only, not all of them. The sample lists 300,000 to 350,000 clones; 75% to 90% were seen once. The germline V gene encodes CDR1 SGHTA and CDR2 FQGNSA. V lost 5 bases, J lost 0 bases, and 11 bases lay in between. The CDR3 runs 16 residues. The record originates from a study of Ad26.COV2.S vaccination and SARS-CoV-2 variants. The treatment here: around 19 received Ad26.COV2.S at low or high dose, single or two shots; roughly five received placebo; per-sample allocation not given. Samples came from day 63 after the first vaccine or placebo injection. A Boston adult aged 18-55 years was the donor.

The source was peripheral blood, collected in a trial of Ad26.COV2.S vaccine versus placebo. The receptor was derived from a person aged 18-60 years who received the Ad26.COV2.S COVID-19 vaccine or a placebo. The rearrangement joins TRBV7-2 to TRBJ1-6, with D unclear. The CDR3 bases are TGTGCCAGCAGCCCGTGGGGAAGCTCCTATAATTCACCCCTCCACTTT. The encoded protein is CASSPWGSSYNSPLHF.